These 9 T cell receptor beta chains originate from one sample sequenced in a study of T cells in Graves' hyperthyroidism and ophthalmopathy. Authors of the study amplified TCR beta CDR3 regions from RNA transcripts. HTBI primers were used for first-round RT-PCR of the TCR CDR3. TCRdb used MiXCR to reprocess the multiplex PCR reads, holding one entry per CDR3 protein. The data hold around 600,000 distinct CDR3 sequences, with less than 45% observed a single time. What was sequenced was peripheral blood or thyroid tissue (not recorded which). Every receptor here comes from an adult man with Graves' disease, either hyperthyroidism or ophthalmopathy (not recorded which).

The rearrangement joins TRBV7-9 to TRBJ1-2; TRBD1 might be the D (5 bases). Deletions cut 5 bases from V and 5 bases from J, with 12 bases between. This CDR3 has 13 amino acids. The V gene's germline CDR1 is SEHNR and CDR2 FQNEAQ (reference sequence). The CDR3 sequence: CASSVAGRYGYTF. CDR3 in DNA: TGTGCCAGCAGCGTTGCGGGACGGTATGGCTACACCTTC.

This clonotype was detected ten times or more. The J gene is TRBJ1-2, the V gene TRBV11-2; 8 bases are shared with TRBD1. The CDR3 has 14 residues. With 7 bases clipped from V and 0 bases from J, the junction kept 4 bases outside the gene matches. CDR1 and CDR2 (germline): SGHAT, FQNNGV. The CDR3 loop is CASTPDRANYGYTF. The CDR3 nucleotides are TGTGCCAGCACCCCGGACAGGGCTAACTATGGCTACACCTTC.

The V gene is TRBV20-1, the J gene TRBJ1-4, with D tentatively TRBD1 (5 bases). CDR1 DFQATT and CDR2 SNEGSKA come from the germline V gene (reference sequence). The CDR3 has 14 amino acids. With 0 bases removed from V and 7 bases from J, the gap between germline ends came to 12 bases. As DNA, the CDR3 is TGCAGTGCTAGAGAAGGGGTAAGCACTGAAAAACTGTTTTTT. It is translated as CSAREGVSTEKLFF.

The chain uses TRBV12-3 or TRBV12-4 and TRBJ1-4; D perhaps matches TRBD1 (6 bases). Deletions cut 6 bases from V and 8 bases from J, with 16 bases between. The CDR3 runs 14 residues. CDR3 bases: TGTGCCAGCAGCATCCGGGACATAACGGAAAAACTGTTTTTT. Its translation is CASSIRDITEKLFF.

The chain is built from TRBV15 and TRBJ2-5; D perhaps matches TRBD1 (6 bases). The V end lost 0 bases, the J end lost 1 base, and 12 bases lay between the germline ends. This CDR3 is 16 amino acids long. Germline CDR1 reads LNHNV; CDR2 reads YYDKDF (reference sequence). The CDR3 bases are TGTGCCACCAGCAGAGATGTTCGAGGGGGCCAAGAGACCCAGTACTTC. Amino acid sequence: CATSRDVRGGQETQYF.

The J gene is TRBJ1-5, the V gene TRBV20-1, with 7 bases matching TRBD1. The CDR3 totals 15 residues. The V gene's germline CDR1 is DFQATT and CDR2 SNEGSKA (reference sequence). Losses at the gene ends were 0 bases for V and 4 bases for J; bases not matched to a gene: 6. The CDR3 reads CSARDPRGANQPQHF. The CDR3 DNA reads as TGCAGTGCTAGAGATCCCAGGGGGGCGAATCAGCCCCAGCATTTT.

CDR3 protein: CASSLEYGYGEKLFF. DNA for the CDR3: TGTGCCAGCAGCTTGGAGTACGGGTACGGTGAAAAACTGTTTTTT. The chain links TRBV5-6 to TRBJ1-4, with D uncertain. CDR1 and CDR2 (germline): SGHDT, YYEEEE. There are 15 residues in the CDR3. Trimming stripped 0 bases from V and 7 bases from J, with 13 bases between. The full variable domain, rest sourced from reference TRBV5-6 and TRBJ1-4, is DAGVTQSPTHLIKTRGQQVTLRCSPKSGHDTVSWYQQALGQGPQFIFQYYEEEERQRGNFPDRFSGHQFPNYSSELNVNALLLGDSALYLCASSLEYGYGEKLFFGSGTQLSVL.

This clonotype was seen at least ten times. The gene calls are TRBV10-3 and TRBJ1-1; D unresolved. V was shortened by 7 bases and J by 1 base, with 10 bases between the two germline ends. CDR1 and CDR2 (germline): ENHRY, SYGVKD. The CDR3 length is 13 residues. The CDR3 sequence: CAIMETSNTEAFF. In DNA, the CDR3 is TGTGCCATCATGGAGACCTCGAACACTGAAGCTTTCTTT.

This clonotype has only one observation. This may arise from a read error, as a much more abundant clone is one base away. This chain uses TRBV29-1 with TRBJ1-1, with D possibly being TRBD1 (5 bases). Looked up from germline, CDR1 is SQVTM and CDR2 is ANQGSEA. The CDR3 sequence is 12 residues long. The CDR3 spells CSVYSGTGEALF. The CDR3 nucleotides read TGCAGCGTTTACTCAGGGACGGGTGAAGCTCTCTTT.